This TCR beta chain originates from a study of blood T cell repertoires in COVID-19. Study-wide context: The origin of the acute and convalescent COVID-19 samples was the United States, Italy and Spain.

In the original processing: From reference gene primer amplification, estimates of nucleated cell counts were derived. Measured with immunoSEQ multiplex PCR; TCRdb has only the in-frame clones, and not every one. D and trimming come from the DNA, and the V and J calls and clone size come from that table. Of fewer than 150,000 clones in the sample, 75% to 90% are singletons; the top ten hold around 7.7%. Trimming removed 4 bases at V and 3 bases at J, with 10 bases between. There are 13 residues in the CDR3. Looked up from germline, CDR1 is SEHNR and CDR2 is FQNEAQ (reference sequence). The sample taken for sequencing was peripheral blood. The chain couples TRBV7-9 to TRBJ2-7; no clear D. This TCR was sampled from a human donor in a cohort sampled during active COVID-19. In nucleotides, the CDR3 is TGTGCCAGCAGCTACAGCCTTAACTACGAGCAGTACTTC. Translated, it gives CASSYSLNYEQYF.